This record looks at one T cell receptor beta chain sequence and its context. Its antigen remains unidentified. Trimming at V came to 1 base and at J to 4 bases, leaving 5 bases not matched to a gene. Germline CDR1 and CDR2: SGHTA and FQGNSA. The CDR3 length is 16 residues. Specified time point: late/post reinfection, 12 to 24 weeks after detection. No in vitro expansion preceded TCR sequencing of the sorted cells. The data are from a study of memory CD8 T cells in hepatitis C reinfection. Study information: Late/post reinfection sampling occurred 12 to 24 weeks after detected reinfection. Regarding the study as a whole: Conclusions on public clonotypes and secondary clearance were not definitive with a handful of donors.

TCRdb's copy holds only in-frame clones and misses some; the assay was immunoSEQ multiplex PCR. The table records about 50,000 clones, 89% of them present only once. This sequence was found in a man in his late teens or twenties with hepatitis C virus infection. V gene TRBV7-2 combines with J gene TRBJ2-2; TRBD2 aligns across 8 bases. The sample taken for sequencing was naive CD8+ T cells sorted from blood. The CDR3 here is CASSLGGGPGTGELFF. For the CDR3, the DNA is TGTGCCAGCAGCTTAGGCGGGGGGCCGGGCACCGGGGAGCTGTTTTTT.